One T cell receptor (beta chain) is described in this entry. Its antigen is currently unknown. Each sample had two DNA replicates, about 0.5 ug blood or 1.5 ug tissue. Profiled with immunoSEQ multiplex PCR; TCRdb holds only in-frame clones, not every one. This table has 40,000 to 60,000 clones, roughly 84% appearing once. Trimming at V came to 10 bases and at J to 3 bases, leaving 7 bases not matched to a gene. The CDR3 loop spans 14 amino acids. Germline CDR1 MNHEY, CDR2 SVGAGI. This entry belongs to a study of early stage breast cancer tumors. Study-level information: Around 10-fold was the mean read coverage per sample. Broader study findings: Enriched TCRB sequences shared across patients were mostly commonly generated sequences. Tumors had roughly 2.4-fold higher T cell density and higher clonality than adjacent normal breast tissue.

The chain employs TRBV6-5 and TRBJ2-1, with 9 positions matching TRBD2. This TCR derives from a person between 50 and 60 years old with breast cancer. Sequencing used blood. CDR3 amino acids: CANRRLADYNEQFF. DNA of the CDR3: TGTGCCAACAGGAGACTAGCGGACTACAATGAGCAGTTCTTC.